Listed below are T cell receptor beta chains from one sample, sequenced in a study of cytomegalovirus exposure and HLA in healthy donors. Measured with immunoSEQ multiplex PCR; TCRdb has only the in-frame clones, and not every one. The repertoire holds tens of thousands of clones, with approximately 79% as singletons. The sample comprised PBMCs. Source of these receptors: a woman in her 40s in good health and CMV-seropositive. Both conserved end residues are part of each CDR3. A row's size may be missing; if present it is once, few, many or a size class.

NA	TRBV6-1	TRBJ2-7	CASSLTKPYEQYF
NA	TRBV7-2	TRBJ2-7	CASSAREGSYEQYF
NA	TRBV4-2	TRBJ1-6	CASSQTPGSYNSPLHF
NA	TRBV10-3	TRBJ2-3	CAISESRGRVDTQYF
NA	TRBV9	TRBJ1-1	CASSVVQNTEAFF
few	TRBV6-4	TRBJ1-5	CASSDSTGGNQPQHF
once	TRBV9	TRBJ2-4	CASSVMDGPGGNIQYF
NA	TRBV18	TRBJ2-5	CASSPGQQETQYF
few	TRBV15	TRBJ2-7	CATSRGGQGATEQYF
NA	TRBV11-3	TRBJ1-4	CASSSRGSDEKLFF
few	TRBV6-1	TRBJ1-5	CASSDDRGWQPQHF
NA	TRBV19	TRBJ1-2	CASSIYGDGYTF
NA	TRBV7-8	TRBJ2-7	CASSFPPGSVSYEQYF
few	TRBV11-3	TRBJ2-5	CASSLLAVGIRETQYF
NA	TRBV5-6	TRBJ1-5	CASSREGQGYQPQHF
few	TRBV9	TRBJ1-4	CASSARTTNEKLFF
NA	TRBV7-7	TRBJ2-7	CASSLGPGVYEQYF
NA	TRBV4-2	TRBJ2-7	CASSQGAQYEQYF
NA	TRBV19	TRBJ1-6	CASRLDRVGDSPLHF
NA	TRBV28	TRBJ2-3	CASSWTSGTDTQYF
NA	TRBV2	TRBJ1-1	CASKAGSINTEAFF